This T cell receptor (beta chain) is drawn from a study of Graves' ophthalmopathy and Graves' hyperthyroidism. RNA transcripts provided the template for amplifying TCR beta CDR3 regions. Scientists carried out first-round RT-PCR using HTBI primers and then a second-round multiplex PCR. TCRdb passed the multiplex PCR reads through MiXCR, listing each CDR3 protein once. The repertoire has around 1,000,000 distinct CDR3 sequences, less than 45% of them found once; the top ten carry 11%. V dropped 6 bases and J dropped 11; count of bases not matched to a gene: 13. The CDR3 sequence is 14 residues long. The germline CDR1 and CDR2 sequences are DFQATT and SNEGSKA (reference sequence). Hyperthyroidism patients had new diagnoses, durations under 2 months, and ages of 18 to 65.

The sample comprised peripheral blood or thyroid tissue (not recorded which). The sequence was collected from an adult man with Graves' hyperthyroidism. The chain couples TRBV20-1 to TRBJ2-5; TRBD2 matches 12 bases. The CDR3 DNA is TGCAGTGCCGTGACTAGCGGGGGCACAGATACGCAGTACTTC. Protein sequence: CSAVTSGGTDTQYF.